This record concerns one T cell receptor beta chain sequence. Its specificity is not known. There are 16 residues in the CDR3. V lost 4 bases to trimming and J lost 6 bases; unmatched junction nucleotides: 8. Per the germline V gene, CDR1 is SGHRS and CDR2 is YFSETQ. The sample originates from a study of T-cell memory formation after mild COVID-19. Study findings and constraints: Cross-reactive memory seemingly joined, as some responding clones were found in pre-infection memory.

5'RACE with constant-segment primers built TCRalpha and TCRbeta cDNA libraries with UMIs. TCRdb used MiXCR to reprocess the 5' RACE reads, holding one entry per CDR3 protein. The sample consists of fewer than 650,000 distinct CDR3 sequences, less than 25% of them appearing once. This receptor was identified in an adult woman who had mild COVID-19 (a few samples of this study predate the infection). Cell type and time point are not known. The sample consisted of PBMCs or a T cell subset sorted from them (not recorded which). The chain employs TRBV5-1 and TRBJ1-6, with 9 bases aligning to TRBD1. CDR3 in amino acids: CASSLPGTGPNSPLHF. Written as DNA, the CDR3 is TGCGCCAGCAGCCTCCCCGGGACAGGGCCTAATTCACCCCTCCACTTT. The full variable domain, with the rest looked up from reference TRBV5-1 and TRBJ1-6, is KAGVTQTPRYLIKTRGQQVTLSCSPISGHRSVSWYQQTPGQGLQFLFEYFSETQRNKGNFPGRFSGRQFSNSRSEMNVSTLELGDSALYLCASSLPGTGPNSPLHFGNGTRLTVT.